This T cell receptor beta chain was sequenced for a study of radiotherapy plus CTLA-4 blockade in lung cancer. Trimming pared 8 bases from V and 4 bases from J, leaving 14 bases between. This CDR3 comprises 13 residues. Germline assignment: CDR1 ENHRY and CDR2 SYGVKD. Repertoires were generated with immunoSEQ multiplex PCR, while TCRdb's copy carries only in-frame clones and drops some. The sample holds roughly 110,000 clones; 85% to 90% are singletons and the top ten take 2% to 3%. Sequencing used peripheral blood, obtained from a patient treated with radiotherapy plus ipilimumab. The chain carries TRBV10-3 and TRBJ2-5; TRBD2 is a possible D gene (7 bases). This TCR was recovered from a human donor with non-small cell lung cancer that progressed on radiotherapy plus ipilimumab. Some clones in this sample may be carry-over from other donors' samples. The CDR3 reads CAIGGGHGETQYF. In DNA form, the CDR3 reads TGTGCCATCGGCGGGGGCCATGGAGAGACCCAGTACTTC.